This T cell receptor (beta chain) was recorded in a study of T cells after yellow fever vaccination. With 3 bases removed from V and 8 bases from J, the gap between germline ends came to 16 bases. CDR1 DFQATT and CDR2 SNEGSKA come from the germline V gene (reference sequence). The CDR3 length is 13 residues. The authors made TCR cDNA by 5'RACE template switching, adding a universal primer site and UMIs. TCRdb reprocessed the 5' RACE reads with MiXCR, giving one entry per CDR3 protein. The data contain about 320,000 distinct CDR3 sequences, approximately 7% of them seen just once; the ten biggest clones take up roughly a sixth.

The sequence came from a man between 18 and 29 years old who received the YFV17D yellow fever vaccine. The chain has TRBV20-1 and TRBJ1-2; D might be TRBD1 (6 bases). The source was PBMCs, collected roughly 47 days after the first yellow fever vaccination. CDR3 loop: CSASPRRGLGYTF. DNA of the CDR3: TGCAGTGCTAGCCCCCGCAGGGGCCTGGGCTACACCTTC.